A selection of T cell receptor beta chains follows, all from one sample in a study of T-cell reconstitution after alpha-beta-depleted transplantation in children. TCRdb re-called the PCR reads with MiXCR, one entry per CDR3 protein. The sample holds 450,000 to 500,000 distinct CDR3 sequences; under 15% are singletons and the top ten take 4.5% to 6%. Sample: PBMCs from the stem cell graft donor, taken from the stem cell graft. All receptors derive from a human donor who donated a stem cell graft to a child with combined immunodeficiency. Each CDR3 is given with its conserved first and last residue. D genes are given only for firm matches. Size is omitted from some rows. Given values are once, few, many or a class for expanded clones.

v_gene,abundance,d_gene,j_gene,CDR3aa,CDR3nt
TRBV27,many,TRBD2,TRBJ2-7,CASSERGATYEQYF,TGTGCCAGCAGTGAGCGGGGGGCTACCTACGAGCAGTACTTC
TRBV20-1,.,TRBD2,TRBJ2-3,CSARLGPSGGSRTQYF,TGCAGTGCCCGACTTGGTCCTAGCGGGGGATCCCGCACGCAGTATTTT
TRBV5-1,.,.,TRBJ2-7,CASSLGVLGLYEQYF,TGCGCCAGCAGCTTGGGAGTATTGGGCCTTTACGAGCAGTACTTC
TRBV12-3/TRBV12-4,many,.,TRBJ1-5,CASSLRVNAGPDNPQHF,TGTGCCAGCAGTTTAAGGGTGAATGCGGGGCCCGATAATCCCCAGCATTTT
TRBV29-1,.,.,TRBJ2-7,CSVHSGTTEQYF,TGCAGCGTTCACAGCGGGACAACCGAGCAGTACTTC
TRBV3-1,few,.,TRBJ2-6,CASSQAYSGANVLTF,TGTGCCAGCAGCCAAGCATACTCTGGGGCCAACGTCCTGACTTTC
TRBV5-1,.,.,TRBJ2-5,CASSGEGETQYF,TGCGCCAGCAGCGGTGAGGGAGAGACCCAGTACTTC
TRBV12-3/TRBV12-4,many,TRBD1,TRBJ2-7,CASSGTGTYEQYF,TGTGCCAGCAGCGGGACAGGGACCTACGAGCAGTACTTC
TRBV12-3/TRBV12-4,many,.,TRBJ1-1,CASSLLQGGTEAFF,TGTGCCAGCAGTTTATTACAGGGAGGGACTGAAGCTTTCTTT
TRBV2,.,TRBD2,TRBJ2-7,CASSELAGETYEQYF,TGTGCCAGCAGTGAACTAGCGGGGGAGACCTACGAGCAGTACTTC
TRBV7-9,.,.,TRBJ2-1,CASSSGGQLNEQFF,TGTGCCAGCAGCTCCGGTGGGCAGCTCAATGAGCAGTTCTTC
TRBV5-1,.,TRBD2,TRBJ2-3,CASSLRAGGDTDTQYF,TGCGCCAGCAGCCTGCGGGCGGGAGGGGACACAGATACGCAGTATTTT
TRBV10-3,many,.,TRBJ1-2,CAISESRGHYGYTF,TGTGCCATCAGTGAGTCCCGGGGCCACTATGGCTACACCTTC
TRBV7-9,few,.,TRBJ1-1,CASTYWGLNAGTEAFF,TGTGCCAGCACCTACTGGGGCTTGAACGCGGGCACTGAAGCTTTCTTT
TRBV7-9,few,TRBD2,TRBJ2-1,CASSLAVSGANNEQFF,TGTGCCAGCAGCTTAGCAGTTAGCGGGGCAAACAATGAGCAGTTCTTC
TRBV4-3,few,.,TRBJ1-2,CASSQEGRANYGYTF,TGCGCCAGCAGCCAAGAAGGCAGAGCTAACTATGGCTACACCTTC
TRBV12-3/TRBV12-4,few,.,TRBJ1-1,CASSNGVLEAFF,TGTGCCAGCAGCAACGGGGTACTCGAAGCTTTCTTT
TRBV11-2,few,TRBD1,TRBJ1-1,CASRQKTGLGERNTEAFF,TGTGCCAGCAGGCAAAAGACAGGGTTGGGCGAGCGGAACACTGAAGCTTTCTTT
TRBV12-3/TRBV12-4,.,.,TRBJ1-1,CASSFQTSRRAFF,TGTGCCAGCAGTTTCCAGACATCCCGCCGCGCTTTCTTT
TRBV12-3/TRBV12-4,few,TRBD1,TRBJ2-7,CASSFSTGVASYEQYF,TGTGCCAGCAGTTTTTCCACAGGGGTGGCGTCCTACGAGCAGTACTTC
TRBV5-1,many,.,TRBJ1-2,CASSEQQVDRGGYTF,TGCGCCAGCAGCGAGCAACAGGTGGACCGTGGTGGCTACACCTTC
TRBV7-9,few,.,TRBJ2-2,CASSSILTGELFF,TGTGCCAGCTCGAGTATCCTCACCGGGGAGCTGTTTTTT
TRBV15,.,TRBD2,TRBJ2-5,CATSMRSGGQETQYF,TGTGCCACCAGCATGCGATCGGGAGGCCAAGAGACCCAGTACTTC
TRBV9,few,TRBD1,TRBJ1-1,CASSVETGLNTEAFF,TGTGCCAGCAGCGTAGAGACAGGGTTAAACACTGAAGCTTTCTTT
TRBV6-6,.,.,TRBJ2-3,CASRGMDTQYF,TGTGCCAGCCGCGGTATGGATACGCAGTATTTT
TRBV2,.,TRBD2,TRBJ2-3,CANRLAGMEGDTQYF,TGTGCCAACCGACTAGCGGGAATGGAAGGAGATACGCAGTATTTT
TRBV12-3/TRBV12-4,.,.,TRBJ1-5,CASSQRRAKGNQPQHF,TGTGCCAGCAGCCAGAGAAGGGCGAAAGGCAATCAGCCCCAGCATTTT
TRBV4-1,few,.,TRBJ1-2,CASSQALAGQGYTF,TGCGCCAGCAGCCAAGCTCTGGCAGGACAGGGCTACACCTTC
TRBV29-1,many,.,TRBJ2-5,CSAKRGAGRQETQYF,TGCAGCGCCAAAAGAGGGGCGGGGAGACAAGAGACCCAGTACTTC
TRBV9,many,.,TRBJ2-7,CASSVEGYEQYF,TGTGCCAGCAGCGTAGAGGGCTACGAGCAGTACTTC
TRBV4-3,.,TRBD2,TRBJ2-5,CASSQDLLEAGGSFLYF,TGCGCCAGCAGCCAAGATCTCCTAGAAGCGGGGGGGTCCTTTCTGTACTTC
TRBV7-8,many,TRBD2,TRBJ2-1,CASSSGTRSYNEQFF,TGTGCCAGCAGCTCCGGGACTAGATCCTACAATGAGCAGTTCTTC
TRBV21-1,.,.,TRBJ2-1,CASSEGTGLYNEQFF,TGTGCCAGCAGCGAGGGAACGGGGTTATACAATGAGCAGTTCTTC
TRBV5-1,.,.,TRBJ2-1,CASSFGNQQFF,TGCGCCAGCAGCTTCGGGAATCAGCAGTTCTTC
TRBV7-8,.,TRBD2,TRBJ2-3,CASSWLAGMGTDTQYF,TGTGCCAGCAGCTGGCTAGCGGGAATGGGAACAGATACGCAGTATTTT
TRBV20-1,.,.,TRBJ2-7,CSARESPGRRDYEQYF,TGCAGTGCTAGAGAATCGCCGGGACGGAGAGACTACGAGCAGTACTTC
TRBV23-1,.,.,TRBJ2-1,CASSQSLGGIKDPRVYNEQFF,TGCGCCAGCAGTCAATCGTTGGGGGGAATTAAGGACCCAAGGGTATACAATGAGCAGTTCTTC
TRBV27,few,TRBD2,TRBJ2-7,CASSFTSGGEGYF,TGTGCCAGCAGCTTTACTAGCGGGGGGGAAGGGTACTTC
TRBV6-5,many,TRBD1,TRBJ1-1,CASNYGGTGGKVTEAFF,TGTGCCAGCAACTACGGGGGGACAGGGGGCAAGGTCACTGAAGCTTTCTTT
TRBV29-1,.,TRBD1,TRBJ2-7,CSVSGQGGYYEQYF,TGCAGCGTTAGCGGACAGGGGGGATACTACGAGCAGTACTTC
TRBV24-1,many,.,TRBJ1-1,CATSDSTGNTEAFF,TGTGCCACCAGTGATTCGACAGGGAACACTGAAGCTTTCTTT
TRBV24-1,few,TRBD2,TRBJ2-3,CATSVAGGLTDTQYF,TGTGCCACCAGTGTAGCGGGGGGTTTAACAGATACGCAGTATTTT
TRBV7-2,few,.,TRBJ2-7,CASSQEGGTAYEQYF,TGTGCCAGCAGCCAAGAGGGTGGCACAGCCTACGAGCAGTACTTC
TRBV29-1,many,.,TRBJ2-1,CSVEDIGYEQFF,TGCAGCGTTGAAGATATAGGGTATGAGCAGTTCTTC
TRBV30,few,.,TRBJ2-7,CAWSGQAYEQYF,TGTGCCTGGAGTGGGCAGGCCTACGAGCAGTACTTC
TRBV15,many,.,TRBJ2-5,CATSRDQGGREETQYF,TGTGCCACCAGCAGAGATCAAGGGGGGAGGGAAGAGACCCAGTACTTC
TRBV6-1,.,.,TRBJ2-2,CASTLRRGTNTGELFF,TGTGCCAGCACCCTCAGGCGGGGCACGAACACCGGGGAGCTGTTTTTT
TRBV2,few,.,TRBJ2-1,CASSGGTQAYNEQFF,TGTGCCAGCAGTGGGGGGACACAAGCCTACAATGAGCAGTTCTTC
TRBV28,.,.,TRBJ2-7,CASSDMGHEQYF,TGTGCCAGCAGTGATATGGGCCACGAGCAGTACTTC
TRBV5-4,.,TRBD2,TRBJ2-1,CASSPRLAGEYEQFF,TGTGCCAGCAGCCCGCGACTAGCGGGAGAATATGAGCAGTTCTTC
TRBV4-2,many,TRBD1,TRBJ1-1,CASSQDPGQGDTEAFF,TGTGCCAGCAGCCAAGATCCGGGACAGGGAGACACTGAAGCTTTCTTT
TRBV10-3,many,.,TRBJ2-1,CAISERTSYNEQFF,TGTGCCATCAGTGAGAGGACCTCCTACAATGAGCAGTTCTTC